The T cell receptor (beta chain) described here comes from a study of T cell changes during pregnancy in multiple sclerosis (dated by TCRdb to about 2019). With regard to the full study: Changes in the T cell repertoire over the course of pregnancy were examined in this study in women with multiple sclerosis.

The method behind the library was the immunoSEQ multiplex PCR assay. In TCRdb, the immuneACCESS table is reduced to in-frame sequences with V and J assigned. These tables do not hold every clone; where another copy was compared, an unresolved V gene accounts for under half, and the others remain unexplained. This sample is represented by 70,000 to 95,000 clones; 85% to 95% of them were singletons. Approximately 4.5% of the sample lies in the top ten. As for this clone: This receptor's antigen is unknown. No much larger clone exists at a distance of one base, and base qualities are not known.

This TCR derives from a female donor with multiple sclerosis, enrolled in a pregnancy study. Sequences were derived from peripheral blood, sampled in the first trimester of pregnancy.

The CDR3 region: CASSLSKWASLSVSGNTIYF. The nucleotides read TGTGCCAGCAGCCTGAGTAAATGGGCATCTCTCTCGGTCTCTGGAAACACCATATATTTT. Recombination connected TRBV7-3 to TRBJ1-3, with no confident D gene call. V loses 5 bases, J loses 0 bases, and the germline ends lie 26 bases apart. CDR1 and CDR2 are read off the germline V gene as SGHTA and FQGTGA. The cysteine opens and the phenylalanine closes a CDR3 of 20 amino acids. The CDR3 DNA has 60 bases and is translated from base 1. Reference TRBV7-3 and TRBJ1-3 genes cover what lies past the CDR3, so the full variable domain is GAGVSQTPSNKVTEKGKYVELRCDPISGHTALYWYRQSLGQGPEFLIYFQGTGAADDSGLPNDRFFAVRPEGSVSTLKIQRTERGDSAVYLCASSLSKWASLSVSGNTIYFGEGSWLTVV.